This TCR beta chain was recovered during a study of T cells in Graves' hyperthyroidism and ophthalmopathy. Ten or more counts support this clonotype. Researchers amplified the TCR beta CDR3 regions from RNA transcripts. The TCR CDR3 was amplified in a first-round RT-PCR using the HTBI primer set. TCRdb processed the multiplex PCR reads anew with MiXCR; each CDR3 protein has one entry. The table has more than 450,000 distinct CDR3 sequences, 12% to 15% seen once. The CDR3 spans 14 residues. V was pared by 3 bases and J by 6 bases, with 11 bases between. CDR1 is MNHNY and CDR2 is SVGAGI in the germline V gene (reference sequence).

The gene calls are TRBV6-6 and TRBJ2-2, with D possibly being TRBD1 or TRBD2 (5 bases each). The origin of this receptor is a woman between 35 and 50 years old with Graves' hyperthyroidism. The sample comprised blood. The CDR3 spells CASSYSRGAGELFF. As DNA, the CDR3 is TGTGCCAGCAGTTATTCGAGGGGTGCCGGGGAGCTGTTTTTT.